These 18 T cell receptor beta chains were all obtained from the same sample, sequenced in a study of T cells after somatic rescue of genetic block. The assay was immunoSEQ multiplex PCR, and TCRdb's table has in-frame clones only and misses some. The top ten clones hold approximately 24% of a sample with several thousand clones, 81% of them seen once. Sequencing was done on a sample of peripheral blood mononuclear cells (PBMCs). The receptors were sampled from a boy aged 10-17 years.

This clone showed up just a few times. In nucleotides, the CDR3 is TGTGCCAGCACCCCAGAGGGGATTTCTGGGGCCAACGTCCTGACTTTC. Amino acid sequence: CASTPEGISGANVLTF. The genes are TRBV2 and TRBJ2-6; D possibly uses TRBD1 or TRBD2 (5 bases each). CDR1 and CDR2 (germline): SNHLY, FYNNEI. V was pared by 7 bases and J by 1 base, with 14 bases between. The CDR3 loop spans 16 amino acids.

The genes are TRBV7-2 and TRBJ1-1; D is ambiguous. Germline CDR1 reads SGHTA; CDR2 reads FQGNSA. V was clipped by 3 bases and J by 1 base, with 9 bases between them. The CDR3 length is 14 residues. The CDR3 region is CASSFWAPNTEAFF. The DNA for the CDR3 is TGTGCCAGCAGCTTTTGGGCCCCGAACACTGAAGCTTTCTTT.

The CDR3 nucleotides are TGTGCCAGCAGCCAACCCAGGATAACTAGCGGGAGAGGGTCCTACAATGAGCAGTTCTTC. Translated: CASSQPRITSGRGSYNEQFF. V is TRBV28 and J is TRBJ2-1; TRBD2 matches at 11 bases. This CDR3 region has 20 residues. V lost 6 bases to trimming and J lost 1 base; unmatched junction nucleotides: 17. Germline V gene lookup returns CDR1 MDHEN and CDR2 SYDVKM.

The rearrangement links TRBV28 to TRBJ2-1, with D maybe TRBD2 (6 bases). Germline CDR1 MDHEN, CDR2 SYDVKM. The CDR3 spans 16 residues. V gave up 7 bases and J gave up 6 bases, with 22 bases separating them. In nucleotides, the CDR3 is TGTGCCAGCACATCCCCCGAGACTAGGCGCGGCAATGAGCAGTTCTTC. This codes for CASTSPETRRGNEQFF.

The CDR3 sequence: CAISDRGQNYGYTF. In DNA form, the CDR3 reads TGTGCCATCAGCGACAGGGGGCAAAACTATGGCTACACCTTC. The chain carries TRBV10-3 and TRBJ1-2; the match to TRBD1 covers 10 bases. The germline CDR1 and CDR2 sequences are ENHRY and SYGVKD. V lost 6 bases to trimming and J lost 2 bases; unmatched junction nucleotides: 3. The CDR3 has 14 residues.

The genes are TRBV7-9 and TRBJ1-4; D is possibly TRBD1 (6 bases). Germline assignment: CDR1 SEHNR and CDR2 FQNEAQ (reference sequence). V was clipped by 5 bases and J by 7 bases, with 17 bases between them. The CDR3 sequence is 15 residues long. For the CDR3, the DNA is TGTGCCAGCAGCCCACAGGGTGGAGGGGGTGAAAAACTGTTTTTT. It yields the protein CASSPQGGGGEKLFF.

The CDR3 loop reads CASSVGGEAGDTQYF. CDR3 DNA: TGTGCCAGCAGCGTAGGGGGGGAGGCGGGAGATACGCAGTATTTT. The chain is built from TRBV11-1 and TRBJ2-3; D might be TRBD2 (7 bases). Germline V gene sequence: CDR1 SGHAT, CDR2 FQDESV (reference sequence). The V end was cut by 5 bases, the J end by 5 bases, with 17 bases between. This CDR3 region has 15 residues.

The genes are TRBV5-5 and TRBJ1-6; D is unresolved. V was clipped by 0 bases and J by 0 bases, with 19 bases between them. The germline V gene has CDR1 SGHKS and CDR2 YYEKEE (reference sequence). The CDR3 is made up of 20 amino acids. The chain's CDR3 is CASSLGRSFPGSSYNSPLHF. The DNA of the CDR3 is TGTGCCAGCAGCTTGGGGAGGAGTTTCCCCGGGAGCTCCTATAATTCACCCCTCCACTTT. Supplemented by reference TRBV5-5 and TRBJ1-6, the full variable domain reads DAGVTQSPTHLIKTRGQQVTLRCSPISGHKSVSWYQQVLGQGPQFIFQYYEKEERGRGNFPDRFSARQFPNYSSELNVNALLLGDSALYLCASSLGRSFPGSSYNSPLHFGNGTRLTVT.

In DNA form, the CDR3 reads TGTGCCAGCAGCTCCTGGACAGGAAGTGAAAAACTGTTTTTT. It codes for CASSSWTGSEKLFF. The chain recombines TRBV7-6 with TRBJ1-4, with 7 bases that match TRBD1. Germline V gives CDR1 SGHVS, CDR2 FNYEAQ. The CDR3 is 14 residues long. Trimming removed 4 bases from V and 7 bases from J; junction bases left unmatched: 6.

This sequence joins TRBV28 and TRBJ2-7; maybe TRBD2 (6 bases). Germline lookup yields CDR1 MDHEN and CDR2 SYDVKM. CDR3 size: 12 residues. V was shortened by 6 bases and J by 9 bases, with 15 bases between the two germline ends. CDR3 sequence: CASRGGVWPQYF. The CDR3 bases are TGTGCCAGCAGGGGGGGTGTGTGGCCGCAGTACTTC.

The V gene is TRBV9, the J gene TRBJ2-7; D call uncertain. The V and J ends lost 0 bases and 3 bases respectively, with 10 bases between them. The V gene's germline CDR1 is SGDLS and CDR2 YYNGEE. The CDR3 sequence is 14 residues long. The CDR3 reads CASSVGAEFYEQYF. The CDR3 bases are TGTGCCAGCAGCGTAGGGGCAGAATTCTACGAGCAGTACTTC. Combining the CDR3 with reference TRBV9 and TRBJ2-7 gives the whole variable domain DSGVTQTPKHLITATGQRVTLRCSPRSGDLSVYWYQQSLDQGLQFLIQYYNGEERAKGNILERFSAQQFPDLHSELNLSSLELGDSALYFCASSVGAEFYEQYFGPGTRLTVT.

This CDR3 is CASSQVGATWGYTF. CDR3 nucleotides: TGTGCCAGCTCTCAAGTCGGGGCTACCTGGGGCTACACCTTC. The chain combines TRBV6-5 with TRBJ1-2, with a possible D match to TRBD1 (5 bases). The CDR3 has 14 amino acids. Germline assignment: CDR1 MNHEY and CDR2 SVGAGI. V was trimmed by 8 bases and J by 8 bases, leaving 21 bases between them.

The rearrangement links TRBV7-8 to TRBJ1-1; D perhaps matches TRBD1 (6 bases). The germline CDR1 and CDR2 sequences are SGHVS and FQNEAQ. This CDR3 spans 16 amino acids. V lost 5 bases to trimming and J lost 1 base, with 17 bases between them. The CDR3 DNA is TGTGCCAGCAGCCCAGGGACAATAAGAAGGAACACTGAAGCTTTCTTT. Translation gives CASSPGTIRRNTEAFF.

The genes are TRBV7-6 and TRBJ2-1; 7 bases align to TRBD2. The CDR3 is 14 amino acids. The V gene's germline CDR1 is SGHVS and CDR2 FNYEAQ. J was trimmed by 8 bases and V by 3 bases; bases with no gene match: 7. The CDR3 region is CASSLPAGLDEQFF. CDR3 in DNA: TGTGCCAGCAGCTTGCCAGCGGGATTGGATGAGCAGTTCTTC.

V is TRBV4-3 and J is TRBJ1-6; tentative D call: TRBD1 (5 bases). Germline CDR1 reads LGHNA; CDR2 reads YSLEER. The germline V and J ends were trimmed by 4 bases and 9 bases, with 22 bases remaining between them. CDR3 length: 17 amino acids. CDR3 coding DNA: TGCGCCAGCAGCCTAGTCGCTAGGGGCCCCGGTAGTTCACCCCTCCACTTT. This codes for CASSLVARGPGSSPLHF.

This clone was counted once. The rearrangement uses TRBV7-6 and TRBJ2-2; D might be TRBD1 (5 bases). The CDR3 sequence is 15 residues long. Germline V gives CDR1 SGHVS, CDR2 FNYEAQ. Trimming took 1 base from V and 4 from J, leaving 10 bases between them. The CDR3 here is CASSLEGLLTGELFF. CDR3 DNA: TGTGCCAGCAGCTTAGAGGGGCTGCTCACCGGGGAGCTGTTTTTT.

The chain carries TRBV5-1 and TRBJ2-1; D might be TRBD1 (5 bases). Between the trimmed V and J ends, which lost 0 bases and 8 bases, there was a span of 9 bases. Germline CDR1 SGHRS, CDR2 YFSETQ. The CDR3 loop spans 13 amino acids. The CDR3 bases are TGCGCCAGCAGCTTGGAGTGGGGCTATGAGCAGTTCTTC. Amino acid sequence: CASSLEWGYEQFF. Supplemented by reference TRBV5-1 and TRBJ2-1, the full variable domain reads KAGVTQTPRYLIKTRGQQVTLSCSPISGHRSVSWYQQTPGQGLQFLFEYFSETQRNKGNFPGRFSGRQFSNSRSEMNVSTLELGDSALYLCASSLEWGYEQFFGPGTRLTVL.

The chain joins TRBV6-1 to TRBJ1-3; D remains unclear. V lost 8 bases, J lost 1 base, and 6 bases lay in between. From germline, CDR1 is MNHNS and CDR2 SASEGT. There are 12 residues in the CDR3. CDR3 in DNA: TGTGCCAGCTCGTTTTCTGGAAACACCATATATTTT. This sequence encodes CASSFSGNTIYF.